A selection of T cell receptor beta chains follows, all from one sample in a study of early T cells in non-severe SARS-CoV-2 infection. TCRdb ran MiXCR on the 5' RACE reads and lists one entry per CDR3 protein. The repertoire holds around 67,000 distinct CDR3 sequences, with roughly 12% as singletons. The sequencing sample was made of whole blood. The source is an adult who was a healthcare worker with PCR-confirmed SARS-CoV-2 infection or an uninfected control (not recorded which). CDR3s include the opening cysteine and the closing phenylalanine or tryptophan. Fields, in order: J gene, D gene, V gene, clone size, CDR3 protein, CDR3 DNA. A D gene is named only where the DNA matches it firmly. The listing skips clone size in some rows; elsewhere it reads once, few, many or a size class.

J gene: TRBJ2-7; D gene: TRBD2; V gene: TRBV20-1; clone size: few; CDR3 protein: CSARSGGAYEQYF; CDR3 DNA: TGCAGTGCCAGGAGCGGGGGGGCGTACGAGCAGTACTTC
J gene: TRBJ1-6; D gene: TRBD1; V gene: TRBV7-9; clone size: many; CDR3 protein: CASRRTGETSPLHF; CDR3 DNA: TGTGCCAGCAGACGAACAGGGGAGACTTCACCCCTCCACTTT
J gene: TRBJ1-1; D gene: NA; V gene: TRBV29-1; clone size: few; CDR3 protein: CSVEVRMNTEAFF; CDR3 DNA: TGCAGCGTTGAGGTACGGATGAACACTGAAGCTTTCTTT
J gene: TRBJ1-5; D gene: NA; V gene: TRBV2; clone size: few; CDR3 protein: CASKASDQPQHF; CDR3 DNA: TGTGCCAGCAAGGCCAGCGATCAGCCCCAGCATTTT
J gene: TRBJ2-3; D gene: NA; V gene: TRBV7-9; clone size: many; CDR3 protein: CASSLDRSTDTQYF; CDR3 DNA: TGTGCCAGCAGCCTCGACAGGAGCACAGATACGCAGTATTTT
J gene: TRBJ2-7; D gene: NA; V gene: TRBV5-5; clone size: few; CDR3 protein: CASSLAGQSYEQYF; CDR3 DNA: TGTGCCAGCAGCTTGGCCGGGCAGAGCTACGAGCAGTACTTC
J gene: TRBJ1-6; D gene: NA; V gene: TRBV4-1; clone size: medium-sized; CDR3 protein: CASSQEAKGYSDNSPLHF; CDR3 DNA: TGCGCCAGCAGCCAGGAGGCTAAGGGGTATTCGGATAATTCACCCCTCCACTTT
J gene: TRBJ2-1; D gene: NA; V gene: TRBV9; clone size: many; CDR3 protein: CASSSTPLANNEQFF; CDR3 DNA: TGTGCCAGCAGCTCCACCCCTCTCGCGAACAATGAGCAGTTCTTC
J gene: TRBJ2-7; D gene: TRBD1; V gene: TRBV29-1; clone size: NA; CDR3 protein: CSVNWDSGALSYEQYF; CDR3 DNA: TGCAGCGTAAACTGGGACAGTGGGGCCCTATCCTACGAGCAGTACTTC
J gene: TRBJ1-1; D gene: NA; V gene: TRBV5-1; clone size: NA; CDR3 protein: CASSRLTGAAEAFF; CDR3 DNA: TGCGCCAGCAGCCGTCTAACAGGTGCGGCTGAAGCTTTCTTT
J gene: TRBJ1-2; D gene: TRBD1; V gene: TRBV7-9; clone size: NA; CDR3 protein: CASSLDSSGQGPYGYTF; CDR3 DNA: TGTGCCAGCAGCTTAGATTCATCGGGACAGGGGCCCTATGGCTACACCTTC
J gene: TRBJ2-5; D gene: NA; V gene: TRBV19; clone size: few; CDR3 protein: CASSTDFGETQYF; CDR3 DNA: TGTGCCAGTAGTACCGACTTCGGGGAGACCCAGTACTTC
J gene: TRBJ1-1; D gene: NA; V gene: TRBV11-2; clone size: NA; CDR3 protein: CASSSPARGTEAFF; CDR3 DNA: TGTGCCAGCAGCTCCCCAGCCCGGGGCACTGAAGCTTTCTTT
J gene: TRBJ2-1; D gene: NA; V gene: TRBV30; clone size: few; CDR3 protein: CAWSPSRLLEQFF; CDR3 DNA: TGTGCCTGGAGCCCGTCGAGACTCCTAGAGCAGTTCTTC
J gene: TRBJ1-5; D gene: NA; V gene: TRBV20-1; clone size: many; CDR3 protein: CSARGGTGTYSNQPQHF; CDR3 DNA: TGCAGTGCCAGAGGTGGCACCGGAACATATAGCAATCAGCCCCAGCATTTT
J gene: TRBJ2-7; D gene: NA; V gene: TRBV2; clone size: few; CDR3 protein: CASSEFQIEQYF; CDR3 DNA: TGTGCCAGCAGTGAATTTCAGATCGAGCAGTACTTC
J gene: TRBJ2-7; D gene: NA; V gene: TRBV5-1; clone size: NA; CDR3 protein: CASSLGVVAHEQYF; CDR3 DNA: TGCGCCAGCAGCTTGGGCGTGGTAGCCCACGAGCAGTACTTC
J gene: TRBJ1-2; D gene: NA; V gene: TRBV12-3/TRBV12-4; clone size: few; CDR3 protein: CASSLPGQVDGYTF; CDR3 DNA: TGTGCCAGCAGTTTACCAGGGCAGGTTGATGGCTACACCTTC
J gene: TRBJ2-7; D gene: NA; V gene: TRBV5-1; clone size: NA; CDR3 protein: CASSLEGRESYNEQYF; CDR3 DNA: TGCGCCAGCAGCTTGGAGGGCAGGGAGTCATACAACGAGCAGTACTTC
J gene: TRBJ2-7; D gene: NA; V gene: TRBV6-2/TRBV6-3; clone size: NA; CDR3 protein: CASNQVGSYEQYF; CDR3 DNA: TGTGCCAGCAATCAGGTCGGGTCCTACGAGCAGTACTTC
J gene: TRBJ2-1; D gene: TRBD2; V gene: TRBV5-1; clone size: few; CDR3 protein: CASSLANSGRASDEQFF; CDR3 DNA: TGCGCCAGCAGCTTGGCCAATAGCGGGAGGGCCTCTGATGAGCAGTTCTTC
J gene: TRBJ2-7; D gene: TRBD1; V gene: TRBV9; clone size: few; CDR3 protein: CASSFRDRDEQYF; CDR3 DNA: TGTGCCAGCAGCTTCCGGGACAGGGACGAGCAGTACTTC
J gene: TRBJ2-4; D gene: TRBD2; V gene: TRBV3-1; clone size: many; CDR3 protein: CASSQRLAGQPEVAKNIQYF; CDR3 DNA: TGTGCCAGCAGCCAACGACTAGCGGGACAGCCTGAAGTAGCCAAAAACATTCAGTACTTC
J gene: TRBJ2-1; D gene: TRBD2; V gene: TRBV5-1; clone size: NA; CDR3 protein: CASSFSSGGASYNEQFF; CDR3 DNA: TGCGCCAGCAGCTTTTCTAGCGGGGGGGCCTCCTACAATGAGCAGTTCTTC
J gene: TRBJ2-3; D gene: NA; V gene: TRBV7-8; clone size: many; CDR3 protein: CASSARTGTSGDTQYF; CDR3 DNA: TGTGCCAGCAGCGCTCGGACCGGGACATCCGGAGATACGCAGTATTTT
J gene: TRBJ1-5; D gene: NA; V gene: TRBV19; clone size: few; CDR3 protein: CASSIFGGLRNQPQHF; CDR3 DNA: TGTGCCAGTAGTATTTTTGGGGGGCTTCGCAATCAGCCCCAGCATTTT
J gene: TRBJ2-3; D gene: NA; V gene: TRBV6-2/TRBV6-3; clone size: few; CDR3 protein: CASSYDNGGADTQYF; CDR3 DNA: TGTGCCAGCAGTTACGATAATGGGGGCGCGGATACGCAGTATTTT
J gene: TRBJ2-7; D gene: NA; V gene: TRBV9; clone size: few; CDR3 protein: CASSERTGPSGEQYF; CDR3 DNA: TGTGCCAGCAGCGAACGAACGGGCCCCTCGGGGGAGCAGTACTTC
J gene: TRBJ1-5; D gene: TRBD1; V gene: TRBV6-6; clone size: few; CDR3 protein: CASSEKTRGTGGVGNQPQHF; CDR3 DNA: TGTGCCAGCAGCGAAAAGACCCGTGGGACAGGGGGCGTCGGCAATCAGCCCCAGCATTTT
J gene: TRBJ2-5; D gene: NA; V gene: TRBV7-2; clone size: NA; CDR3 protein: CASSDRQVIQETQYF; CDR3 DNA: TGTGCCAGCAGCGACCGACAGGTCATTCAAGAGACCCAGTACTTC
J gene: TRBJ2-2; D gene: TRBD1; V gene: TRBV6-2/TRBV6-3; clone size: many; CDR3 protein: CASSYYWGHRDRDFGELFF; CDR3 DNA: TGTGCCAGCAGTTACTACTGGGGACACCGGGACAGGGATTTCGGGGAGCTGTTTTTT
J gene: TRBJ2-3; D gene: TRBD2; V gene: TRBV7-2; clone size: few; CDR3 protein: CASTRTSPDTQYF; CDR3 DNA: TGTGCCAGTACTCGGACTAGCCCAGATACGCAGTATTTT
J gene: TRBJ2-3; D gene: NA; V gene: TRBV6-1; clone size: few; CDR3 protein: CASSEIQITDTQYF; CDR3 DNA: TGTGCCAGCAGTGAAATCCAGATAACAGATACGCAGTATTTT